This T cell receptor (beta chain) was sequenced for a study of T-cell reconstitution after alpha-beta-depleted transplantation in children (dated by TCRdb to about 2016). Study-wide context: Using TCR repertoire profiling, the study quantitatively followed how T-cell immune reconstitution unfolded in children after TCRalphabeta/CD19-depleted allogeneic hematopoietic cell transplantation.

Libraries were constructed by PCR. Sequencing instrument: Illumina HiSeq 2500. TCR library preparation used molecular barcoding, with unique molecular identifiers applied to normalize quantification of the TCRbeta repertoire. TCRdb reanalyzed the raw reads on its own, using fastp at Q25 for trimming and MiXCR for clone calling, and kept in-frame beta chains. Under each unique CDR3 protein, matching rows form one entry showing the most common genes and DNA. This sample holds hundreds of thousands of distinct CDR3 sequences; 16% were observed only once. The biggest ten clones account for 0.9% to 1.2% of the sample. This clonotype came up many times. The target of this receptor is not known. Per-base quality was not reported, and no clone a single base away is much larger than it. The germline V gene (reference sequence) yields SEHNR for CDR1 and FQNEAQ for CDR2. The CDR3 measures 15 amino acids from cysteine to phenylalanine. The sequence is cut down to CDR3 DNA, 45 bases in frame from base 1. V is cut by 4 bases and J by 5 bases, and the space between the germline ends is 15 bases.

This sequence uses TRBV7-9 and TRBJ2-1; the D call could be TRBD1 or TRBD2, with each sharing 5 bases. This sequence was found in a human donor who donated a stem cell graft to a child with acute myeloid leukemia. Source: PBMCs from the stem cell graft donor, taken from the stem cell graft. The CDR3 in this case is CASSSGRTFDNEQFF. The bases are TGTGCCAGCAGCTCGGGACGGACCTTCGACAATGAGCAGTTCTTC.